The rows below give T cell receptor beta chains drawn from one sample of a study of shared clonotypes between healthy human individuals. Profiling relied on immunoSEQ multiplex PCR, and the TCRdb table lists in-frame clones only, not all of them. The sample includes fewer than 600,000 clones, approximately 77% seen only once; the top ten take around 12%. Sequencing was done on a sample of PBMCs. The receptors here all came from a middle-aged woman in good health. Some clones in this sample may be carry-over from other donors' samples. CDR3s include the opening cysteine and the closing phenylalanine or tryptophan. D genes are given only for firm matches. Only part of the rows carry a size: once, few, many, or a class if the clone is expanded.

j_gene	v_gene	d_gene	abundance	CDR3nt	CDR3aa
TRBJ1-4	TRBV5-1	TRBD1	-	TGCGCCAGCAGCATCATACAGGGGGATGAAAAACTGTTTTTT	CASSIIQGDEKLFF
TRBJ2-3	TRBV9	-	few	TGTGCCAGCAGCGTAGGTGGGTATGCAGATACGCAGTATTTT	CASSVGGYADTQYF
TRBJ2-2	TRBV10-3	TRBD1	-	TGTGCCATCAAAGGGACAGCCGCGAACACCGGGGAGCTGTTTTTT	CAIKGTAANTGELFF
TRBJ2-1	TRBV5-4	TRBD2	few	TGTGCCAGCAGTTACAGGCGGGAGGTTCCCAATGAGCAGTTCTTC	CASSYRREVPNEQFF
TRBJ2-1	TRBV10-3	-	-	TGTGCCATCAGTGACCAGGCCGGGCACAATGAGCAGTTCTTC	CAISDQAGHNEQFF
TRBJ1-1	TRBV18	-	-	TGTGCCAGCTCACCAGGGGCGGACAACACTGAAGCTTTCTTT	CASSPGADNTEAFF
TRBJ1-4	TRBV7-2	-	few	TGTGCCAGCAGCTTAGACAGGCTCCCGAATGAAAAACTGTTTTTT	CASSLDRLPNEKLFF
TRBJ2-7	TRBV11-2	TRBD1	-	TGTGCCAGCAGCTTAAGGGGGACAGGATCCTACGAGCAGTACTTC	CASSLRGTGSYEQYF
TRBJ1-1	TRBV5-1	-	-	TGCGCCAGCAGCTTGGGGGGTATGAACACTGAAGCTTTCTTT	CASSLGGMNTEAFF
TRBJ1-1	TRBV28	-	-	TGTGCCAGCAGTTTATCGACGCTGAGTGAAGCTTTCTTT	CASSLSTLSEAFF
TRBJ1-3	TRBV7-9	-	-	TGTGCCAGCAGCGACGGGCAGTCTGGAAACACCATATATTTT	CASSDGQSGNTIYF
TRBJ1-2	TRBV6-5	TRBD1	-	TGTGCCAGCAGTTACACGACAGGGTACGGCTATGGCTACACCTTC	CASSYTTGYGYGYTF
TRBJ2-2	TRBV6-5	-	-	TGTGCCAGCAGTTACTCCGGGACCCGCACCGGGGAGCTGTTTTTT	CASSYSGTRTGELFF
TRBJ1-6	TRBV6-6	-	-	TGTGCCAGCAGTTACACCCAGGCGACTCCCCTCCACTTT	CASSYTQATPLHF
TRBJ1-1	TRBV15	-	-	TGTGCCACCAGCACGGCTAATTGGGGGGGGACTGAAGCTTTCTTT	CATSTANWGGTEAFF
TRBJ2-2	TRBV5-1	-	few	TGCGCCAGCAGCTTGGGTTTCGCGGGCGGGGAGCTGTTTTTT	CASSLGFAGGELFF
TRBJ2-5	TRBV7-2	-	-	TGTGCCAGCAGCCAGGGGGGGCGGGGCCAAGAGACCCAGTACTTC	CASSQGGRGQETQYF
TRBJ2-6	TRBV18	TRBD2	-	TGTGCCAGCTCACCATTGGGAGGGTCGGCTGGGGCCAACGTCCTGACTTTC	CASSPLGGSAGANVLTF
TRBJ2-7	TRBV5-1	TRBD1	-	TGCGCCAGCAGCTGGGGACAGGGACCCTACGAGCAGTACTTC	CASSWGQGPYEQYF
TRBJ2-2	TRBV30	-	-	TGTGCCTGGAGCCCCTCCCGCGGGGATATCGGGGAGCTGTTTTTT	CAWSPSRGDIGELFF
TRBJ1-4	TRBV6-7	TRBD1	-	TGTGCCAGCAGTTTCCCTTCGAGGGCCGGGACAGTCTCTGAAAAACTGTTTTTT	CASSFPSRAGTVSEKLFF
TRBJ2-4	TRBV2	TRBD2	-	TGTGCCAGCAGTATCTTAGGGACTAGCGGGAGGACCTTAGCCAAAAACATTCAGTACTTC	CASSILGTSGRTLAKNIQYF
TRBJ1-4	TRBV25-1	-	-	TGTGCCAGCAGTACTGGTTCTAATGAAAAACTGTTTTTT	CASSTGSNEKLFF
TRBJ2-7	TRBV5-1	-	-	TGCGCCAGCAGCGTGAGGGGTTCCTACGAGCAGTACTTC	CASSVRGSYEQYF
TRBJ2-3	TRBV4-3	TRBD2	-	TGCGCCAGCAGCCTTCAACCCCCGGGACTAAGCACAGATACGCAGTATTTT	CASSLQPPGLSTDTQYF
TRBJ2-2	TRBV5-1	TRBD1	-	TGCGCCAGCAGGGACAGGGTGAACACCGGGGAGCTGTTTTTT	CASRDRVNTGELFF
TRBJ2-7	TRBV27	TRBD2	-	TGTGCCAGCAGTTCCCCGAGGCTAGCGGGCTCCTACGAGCAGTACTTC	CASSSPRLAGSYEQYF
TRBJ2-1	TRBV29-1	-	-	TGCAGCGTTGTCGTGAGCTGGAATGAGCAGTTCTTC	CSVVVSWNEQFF
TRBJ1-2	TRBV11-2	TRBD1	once	TGTGCCAGCAGCTCCTCGGACAGGTCCTATGGCTACACCTTC	CASSSSDRSYGYTF
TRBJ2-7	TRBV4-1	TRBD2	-	TGCGCCAGCGGCCCGGGCCGGGCTAGCGGGTCCCACGAGCAGTACTTC	CASGPGRASGSHEQYF
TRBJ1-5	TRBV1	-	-	TGCACCAGCAGAGTAGGGATGTCCTATAGCAATCAGCCCCAGCATTTT	CTSRVGMSYSNQPQHF
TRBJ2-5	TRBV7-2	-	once	TGTGCCAGCAGCTTAAAAACGGAGACCCAGTACTTC	CASSLKTETQYF
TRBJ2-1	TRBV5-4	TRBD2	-	TGTGCCAGCAGCTTGTCGGGGGAGGGCCTCTCTTTGCAGTTCTTC	CASSLSGEGLSLQFF
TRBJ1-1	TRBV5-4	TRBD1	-	TGTGCCAGCAGGACCGACAGGGACACTGAAGCTTTCTTT	CASRTDRDTEAFF
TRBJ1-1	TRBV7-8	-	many	TGTGCCAGCAGCTTAGACCTGAGGGGTCGGTTAATCCCTGAAGCTTTCTTT	CASSLDLRGRLIPEAFF
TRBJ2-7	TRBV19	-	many	TGTGCCAGTAGTATCCCGGGAGTTGGTTACGAGCAGTACTTC	CASSIPGVGYEQYF
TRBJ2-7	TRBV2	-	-	TGTGCCAGCAGTGAACGGGAATTTTTTGGCGAGCAGTACTTC	CASSEREFFGEQYF
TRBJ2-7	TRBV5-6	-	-	TGTGCCAGCAGCTTGGGCGGCACTACCTACGAGCAGTACTTC	CASSLGGTTYEQYF
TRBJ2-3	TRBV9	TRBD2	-	TGTGCCAGCAGCGCTAGACTAGCGGGAGGTCAAGATACGCAGTATTTT	CASSARLAGGQDTQYF
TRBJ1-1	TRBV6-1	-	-	TGTGCCAGCAGTGTAGTAGCCGATCGGGAAGCTTTCTTT	CASSVVADREAFF
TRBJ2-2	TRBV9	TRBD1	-	TGTGCCAGCAGCTCGCGGACAGGGTCCTTCAACACCGGGGAGCTGTTTTTT	CASSSRTGSFNTGELFF
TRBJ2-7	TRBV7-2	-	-	TGTGCCAGCAGCTTCCAAGGGGAGAGAGGCTACGAGCAGTACTTC	CASSFQGERGYEQYF
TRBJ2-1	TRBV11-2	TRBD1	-	TGTGCCAGCAGCTTATCCGGGACAGCCTACAATGAGCAGTTCTTC	CASSLSGTAYNEQFF
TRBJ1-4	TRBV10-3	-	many	TGTGCCATCAGTGGGCAGGAGGGTGAAAAACTGTTTTTT	CAISGQEGEKLFF
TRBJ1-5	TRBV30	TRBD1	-	TGTGCCTGGGACAGGGATTATCAGCCCCAGCATTTT	CAWDRDYQPQHF
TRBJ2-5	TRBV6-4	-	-	TGTGCCAGCAGTGACTCACGGCCACAAGAGACCCAGTACTTC	CASSDSRPQETQYF
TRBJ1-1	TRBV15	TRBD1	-	TGTGCCACCAGCCCAGACAGGGTGAACACTGAAGCTTTCTTT	CATSPDRVNTEAFF
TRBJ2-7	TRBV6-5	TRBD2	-	TGTGCCAGCAGTTACGCTAGCGGATCCTACGAGCAGTACTTC	CASSYASGSYEQYF
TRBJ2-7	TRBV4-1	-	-	TGCGCCAGCAGCCCGGGGGCGGGGGCCTACGAGCAGTACTTC	CASSPGAGAYEQYF
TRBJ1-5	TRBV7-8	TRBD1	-	TGTGCCAGCAGCCCTGACAGGGTTGGTGAGCCCCAGCATTTT	CASSPDRVGEPQHF
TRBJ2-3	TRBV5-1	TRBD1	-	TGCGCCAGCAGCCCGGGACAGGGGAAAGCAGATACGCAGTATTTT	CASSPGQGKADTQYF
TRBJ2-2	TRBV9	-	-	TGTGCCAGCAGCGTAGCTACCCTTAACACCGGGGAGCTGTTTTTT	CASSVATLNTGELFF
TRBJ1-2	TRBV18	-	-	TGTGCCAGCTCCCGCGGACAGAACTATGGCTACACCTTC	CASSRGQNYGYTF
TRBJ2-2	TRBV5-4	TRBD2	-	TGTGCCAGCAGCTTGGGTAGCGGGACCACCGGGGAGCTGTTTTTT	CASSLGSGTTGELFF
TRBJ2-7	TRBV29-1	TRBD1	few	TGCAGCGGGGGTTCCGGGACAGGCTCCTACGAGCAGTACTTC	CSGGSGTGSYEQYF